The 2 T cell receptor beta chains listed next were all sequenced from one sample in a study of OX40 agonist ivuxolimab in advanced cancers. Only in-frame clones appear in the TCRdb table, and some are missing; sequencing was by immunoSEQ multiplex PCR. The sample holds about 21,000 clones, 88% seen once. The specimen was CD4+ or CD8+ T cells sorted from blood, collected in a trial of the OX40 agonist ivuxolimab. The source is an adult with an advanced solid tumor such as melanoma, head and neck, liver or kidney cancer.

This chain joins TRBV18 and TRBJ2-5, with 10 bases lining up with TRBD2. The J segment lost 3 bases and the V segment lost 3 bases, leaving 4 bases of the junction unmatched. CDR1 KGHSH and CDR2 LQKENI come from the germline V gene. The CDR3 covers 15 residues. For the CDR3, the DNA is TGTGCCAGCTCACCCCGGCTAGCGGGGGAAGAGACCCAGTACTTC. Translated: CASSPRLAGEETQYF.

The J gene is TRBJ1-2, the V gene TRBV2; a weak D match, TRBD1 (6 bases). Trimming cost V 0 bases and J 4 bases, with 12 bases left between them. This CDR3 is built from 15 residues. Germline values: CDR1 SNHLY, CDR2 FYNNEI. Here the CDR3 DNA reads TGTGCCAGCAGTGAAGCGCGGACAGCACCCTATGGCTACACCTTC. Amino acids: CASSEARTAPYGYTF.